A selection of T cell receptor beta chains follows, all from one sample in a study of blood T cell repertoires in COVID-19. Repertoires were generated with immunoSEQ multiplex PCR, while TCRdb's copy carries only in-frame clones and drops some. Here the sample spans roughly 200,000 clones, roughly nine tenths being singletons. The sequenced sample was PBMCs or T cells enriched from blood (not recorded which). These receptors came from a middle-aged woman in a cohort exposed to, infected with or recovered from COVID-19 (not recorded which). Each CDR3 is given with its conserved first and last residue. Fields, in order: V gene, clone size, J gene, D gene, CDR3 DNA, CDR3 protein. A D gene is named only where the DNA matches it firmly. Size tells how often a clone was seen (once, few, many) or the class of an expanded clone, and some rows leave it out.

TRBV18	.	TRBJ1-6	.	TGTGCCAGCTCACCGGCAGGGGATTCACCCCTCCACTTT	CASSPAGDSPLHF
TRBV19	.	TRBJ2-2	.	TGTGCCAGTAGTATTCGGCGGGAAGCCGGGGAGCTGTTTTTT	CASSIRREAGELFF
TRBV9	.	TRBJ2-2	TRBD1	TGTGCCAGCAGCCTTCGGACAGGGACGAACACCGGGGAGCTGTTTTTT	CASSLRTGTNTGELFF
TRBV27	.	TRBJ2-7	.	TGTGCCAGCAGACTTCTCTGGGGGGAGTCCTACGAGCAGTACTTC	CASRLLWGESYEQYF
TRBV12-3/TRBV12-4	.	TRBJ1-1	.	TGTGCCAGCAGTTTAGGTGGTAGTGAAGCTTTCTTT	CASSLGGSEAFF
TRBV29-1	.	TRBJ2-2	TRBD2	TGCAGCGTTGAAAATCGGTCTAGCGGGAGAGGGCCCAACACCGGGGAGCTGTTTTTT	CSVENRSSGRGPNTGELFF
TRBV18	.	TRBJ1-2	TRBD1	TGTGCCAGCTCACCCGGGACAGGGAGATACGGCTACACCTTC	CASSPGTGRYGYTF
TRBV7-9	.	TRBJ1-1	.	TGTGCCAGCAGCTTATTGAACAGGGCTTCTACTGAAGCTTTCTTT	CASSLLNRASTEAFF
TRBV28	.	TRBJ2-7	.	TGTGCCAGCACCTACTCTGGGACATCCTACGAGCAGTACTTC	CASTYSGTSYEQYF
TRBV3-1/TRBV3-2	few	TRBJ1-5	TRBD1	TGTGCCAGCAGCCAAGATAGGGCAGGGGGATATAGCAATCAGCCCCAGCATTTT	CASSQDRAGGYSNQPQHF
TRBV14	.	TRBJ1-2	.	TGTGCCAGCAGCCAGTCCGGTCCCACGAGGGGCTACACCTTC	CASSQSGPTRGYTF
TRBV16	few	TRBJ1-1	TRBD1	TGTGCCAGCAGCCCTAGGGACAGGGGAGGCACTGAAGCTTTCTTT	CASSPRDRGGTEAFF
TRBV10-1	.	TRBJ2-3	TRBD2	TGCGCCAGCAGTGAGTCGGGAACTGGACTAGCGGGGGCTTTT	CASSESGTGLAGAF
TRBV7-6	.	TRBJ2-1	.	TGTGCCAGCAGCTTAGCAAGGCTAGCGCGGAATGAGCAGTTCTTC	CASSLARLARNEQFF
TRBV5-8	.	TRBJ1-2	.	TGTGCCAGCAGCTTGTTCAGGGCGTCCTACACCTTC	CASSLFRASYTF
TRBV7-9	.	TRBJ1-2	.	TGTGCCAGCAGGTATTCCCGGGGCGGGGCGCCTAACTATGGCTACACCTTC	CASRYSRGGAPNYGYTF